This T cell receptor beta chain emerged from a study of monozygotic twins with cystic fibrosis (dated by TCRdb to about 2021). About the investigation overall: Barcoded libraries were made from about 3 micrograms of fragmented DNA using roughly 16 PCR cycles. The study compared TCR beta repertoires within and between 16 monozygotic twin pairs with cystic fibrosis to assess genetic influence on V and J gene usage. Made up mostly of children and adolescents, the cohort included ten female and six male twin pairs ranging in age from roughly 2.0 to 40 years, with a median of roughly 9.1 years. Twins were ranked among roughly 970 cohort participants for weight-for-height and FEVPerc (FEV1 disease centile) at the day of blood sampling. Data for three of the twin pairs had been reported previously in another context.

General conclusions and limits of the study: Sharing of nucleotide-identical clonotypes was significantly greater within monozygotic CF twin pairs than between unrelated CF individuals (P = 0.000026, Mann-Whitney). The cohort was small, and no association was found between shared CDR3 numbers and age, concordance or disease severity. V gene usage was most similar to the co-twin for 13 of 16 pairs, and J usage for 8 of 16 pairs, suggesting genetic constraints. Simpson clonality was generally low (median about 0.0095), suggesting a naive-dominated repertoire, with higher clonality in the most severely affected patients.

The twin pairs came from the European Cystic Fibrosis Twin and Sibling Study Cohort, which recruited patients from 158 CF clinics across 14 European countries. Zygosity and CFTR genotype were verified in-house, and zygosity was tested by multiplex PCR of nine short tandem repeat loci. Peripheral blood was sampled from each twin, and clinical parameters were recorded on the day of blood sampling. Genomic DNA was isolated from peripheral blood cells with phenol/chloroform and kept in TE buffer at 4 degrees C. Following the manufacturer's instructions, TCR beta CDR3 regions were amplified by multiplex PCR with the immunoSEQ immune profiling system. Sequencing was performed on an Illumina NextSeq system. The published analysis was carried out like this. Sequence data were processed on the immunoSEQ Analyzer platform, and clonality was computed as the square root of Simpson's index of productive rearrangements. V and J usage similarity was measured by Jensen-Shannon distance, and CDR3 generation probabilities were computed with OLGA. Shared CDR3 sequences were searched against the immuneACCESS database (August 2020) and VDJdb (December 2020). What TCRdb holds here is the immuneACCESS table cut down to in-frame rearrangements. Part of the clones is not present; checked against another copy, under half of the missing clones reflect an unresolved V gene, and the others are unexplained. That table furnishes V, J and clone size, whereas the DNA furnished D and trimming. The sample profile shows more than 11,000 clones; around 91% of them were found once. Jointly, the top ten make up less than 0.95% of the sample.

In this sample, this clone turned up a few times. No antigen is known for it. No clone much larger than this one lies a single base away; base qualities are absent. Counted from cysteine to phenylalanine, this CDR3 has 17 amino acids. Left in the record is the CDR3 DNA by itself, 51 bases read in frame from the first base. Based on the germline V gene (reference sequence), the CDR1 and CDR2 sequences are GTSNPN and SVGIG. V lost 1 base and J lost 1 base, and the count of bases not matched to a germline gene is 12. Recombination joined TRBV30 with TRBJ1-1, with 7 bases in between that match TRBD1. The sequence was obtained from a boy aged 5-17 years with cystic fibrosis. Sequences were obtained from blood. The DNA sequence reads TGTGCCTGGAGTGCACCTGGATGGGACAGTAAGAACACTGAAGCTTTCTTT. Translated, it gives CAWSAPGWDSKNTEAFF.